A selection of T cell receptor beta chains follows, all from one sample in a study of shared clonotypes between healthy human individuals. The protocol was immunoSEQ multiplex PCR, while the TCRdb copy is restricted to in-frame clones and leaves out a portion. The sample carries 2 million to 2.5 million clones, 93% recorded once. Sequenced sample: naive CD4+ T cells from PBMCs. All receptors derive from a man aged 18 to 29 in good health. Some clones in this sample may be carry-over from other donors' samples. The CDR3 runs from the conserved cysteine through the conserved F or W. The order of the fields is V gene, J gene, clone size, D gene, CDR3 protein, CDR3 DNA. A D gene is named only where the DNA matches it firmly. For some rows the clone size is stated as once, few or many, or as a class when expanded; others skip it.

>TRBV7-2|TRBJ2-7|-|-
CASSSSPAQTEQYF
TGTGCCAGCAGCTCATCTCCCGCGCAGACCGAGCAGTACTTC
>TRBV28|TRBJ2-1|-|-
CASKKGQHNEQFF
TGTGCCAGCAAGAAAGGGCAGCACAATGAGCAGTTCTTC
>TRBV2|TRBJ2-7|-|-
CASSEAGHLYEQYF
TGTGCCAGCAGTGAAGCTGGCCACCTATACGAGCAGTACTTC
>TRBV6-1|TRBJ1-4|once|TRBD1
CASRRQGAEKLFF
TGTGCCAGCAGAAGGCAGGGGGCCGAAAAACTGTTTTTT
>TRBV6-5|TRBJ2-7|once|-
CASSGRGYEQYF
TGTGCCAGCAGTGGTAGGGGTTACGAGCAGTACTTC
>TRBV4-2|TRBJ1-5|-|TRBD1
CASSLGDRGNQPQHF
TGTGCCAGCAGCCTAGGGGACAGGGGCAATCAGCCCCAGCATTTT
>TRBV15|TRBJ2-7|-|TRBD1
CATSRAGTGGSVEQYF
TGTGCCACCAGCAGAGCCGGGACAGGGGGTTCGGTCGAGCAGTACTTC
>TRBV4-3|TRBJ2-1|-|-
CASSQDLAATQFF
TGCGCCAGCAGCCAAGATCTCGCGGCGACCCAGTTCTTC
>TRBV4-3|TRBJ2-1|-|-
CASSQEWGIYNEQFF
TGCGCCAGCAGCCAAGAGTGGGGAATTTACAATGAGCAGTTCTTC
>TRBV7-3|TRBJ1-1|-|-
CASSLTRDPNTEAFF
TGTGCCAGCAGCTTAACTAGGGATCCAAACACTGAAGCTTTCTTT
>TRBV29-1|TRBJ2-4|-|-
CSVGDTGSKNIQYF
TGCAGCGTTGGAGACACAGGGTCCAAAAACATTCAGTACTTC
>TRBV2|TRBJ2-7|-|TRBD2
CASSPPSGVPYEQYF
TGTGCCAGCAGTCCGCCTAGCGGGGTGCCTTACGAGCAGTACTTC
>TRBV18|TRBJ2-2|-|-
CASSEQVITLKGTGELFF
TGTGCCAGCTCTGAGCAAGTAATTACCCTTAAGGGCACCGGGGAGCTGTTTTTT
>TRBV11-2|TRBJ2-2|once|-
CASSLGRVGGTGELFF
TGTGCCAGCAGCTTAGGCAGGGTCGGTGGCACCGGGGAGCTGTTTTTT
>TRBV10-2|TRBJ1-2|-|-
CASSAGRGANYGYTF
TGCGCCAGCAGCGCGGGCAGGGGAGCTAACTATGGCTACACCTTC
>TRBV7-8|TRBJ2-7|-|-
CASSLLGGLQYF
TGTGCCAGCAGCTTGCTGGGGGGTTTGCAGTACTTC
>TRBV7-8|TRBJ2-5|-|TRBD1
CASSFDRVGIPREETQYF
TGTGCCAGCAGCTTTGACAGGGTCGGGATCCCCCGTGAGGAGACCCAGTACTTC
>TRBV7-3|TRBJ2-2|-|TRBD2
CASSSIGLAAGELFF
TGTGCCAGCAGCTCGATTGGACTAGCGGCCGGGGAGCTGTTTTTT
>TRBV5-1|TRBJ1-2|few|-
CASSDGNYGYTF
TGCGCCAGCAGCGACGGGAACTATGGCTACACCTTC
>TRBV5-8|TRBJ2-2|-|-
CASSLGRRITGELFF
TGTGCCAGCAGCTTGGGACGGAGGATCACCGGGGAGCTGTTTTTT
>TRBV7-9|TRBJ1-3|-|-
CASSLEAGLIYF
TGTGCCAGCAGCTTAGAGGCAGGACTCATATATTTT
>TRBV11-2|TRBJ2-7|-|-
CASSLDAGSLSPYEQYF
TGTGCCAGCAGCTTAGATGCGGGCTCGCTAAGTCCCTACGAGCAGTACTTC
>TRBV5-4|TRBJ2-7|-|-
CASSLGIGGSPYEQYF
TGTGCCAGCAGCTTGGGGATAGGGGGGAGTCCCTACGAGCAGTACTTC